This record looks at one TCR beta chain sequence and its context. Its target is not known. These data come from a study of T cells after yellow fever vaccination. General study results and limits: CD4 and CD8 compartments shared a small share of clonotypes. Among primary-vaccination clones, most reappeared after the booster, at roughly 96% for CD4 and approximately 88% for CD8.

CDR3 length: 14 residues. Trimming stripped 2 bases from V and 9 bases from J, with 11 bases between. Germline V gives CDR1 SGHTA, CDR2 FQGTGA. Generation of TCR cDNA used 5'RACE template switching (which added a universal primer site and UMIs). One entry per CDR3 protein results from TCRdb running MiXCR on the 5' RACE reads. The table lists about 500,000 distinct CDR3 sequences, roughly a sixth of them singletons, with around 16% in the top ten. This TCR came from a man between 18 and 35 years old who received the YFV17D yellow fever vaccine. The V call is TRBV7-3, the J call TRBJ1-6; tentatively, D is TRBD1 (5 bases). The sample consisted of PBMCs, taken more than 4 days after the first yellow fever vaccination. The CDR3 DNA reads TGTGCCAGCAGCTTACGGGGGTTGGGTTCACCCCTCCACTTT. Amino acid sequence: CASSLRGLGSPLHF. Using reference TRBV7-3 and TRBJ1-6 for the parts outside the CDR3, the full variable domain is GAGVSQTPSNKVTEKGKYVELRCDPISGHTALYWYRQSLGQGPEFLIYFQGTGAADDSGLPNDRFFAVRPEGSVSTLKIQRTERGDSAVYLCASSLRGLGSPLHFGNGTRLTVT.